The clone carrying this T cell receptor beta chain turned up a few times. Its antigen is as yet unknown. The sample comes from a study of neurological immune-mediated disorders. TCRdb passed the 5' RACE reads through MiXCR, listing each CDR3 protein once. Of 27,000 or so distinct CDR3 sequences in the sample, 2.5% to 4% were seen once. Trimming cost V 1 base and J 6 bases, with 10 bases left between them. The CDR3 has 14 amino acids. The germline V gene encodes CDR1 SGHTA and CDR2 FQGNSA. Study observations and caveats: Levels of TCR clonal expansion peaked in HTLV-1-associated myelopathy and reached their lowest in multiple sclerosis, under those of healthy controls.

The source of this sequence is a woman aged 30 to 39 with multiple sclerosis. Sequencing was performed on PBMCs. The rearrangement links TRBV7-2 to TRBJ1-5; perhaps TRBD1 as D (5 bases). The CDR3 region has the DNA TGTGCCAGCAGCTTAGGGGGGTGGGGTCAGCCCCAGCATTTT. Its translation is CASSLGGWGQPQHF.